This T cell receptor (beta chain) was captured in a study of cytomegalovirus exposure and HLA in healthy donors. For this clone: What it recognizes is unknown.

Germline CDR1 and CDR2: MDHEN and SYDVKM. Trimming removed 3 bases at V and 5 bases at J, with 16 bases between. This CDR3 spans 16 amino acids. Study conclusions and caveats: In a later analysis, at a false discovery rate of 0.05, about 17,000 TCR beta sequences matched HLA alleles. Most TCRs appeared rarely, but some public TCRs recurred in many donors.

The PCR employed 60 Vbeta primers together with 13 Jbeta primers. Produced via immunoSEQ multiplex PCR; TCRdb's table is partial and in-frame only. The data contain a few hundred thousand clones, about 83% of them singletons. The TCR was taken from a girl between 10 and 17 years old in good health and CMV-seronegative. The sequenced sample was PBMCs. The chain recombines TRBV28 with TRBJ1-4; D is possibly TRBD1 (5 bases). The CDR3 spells CASSLGGTTLNEKLFF. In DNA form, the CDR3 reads TGTGCCAGCAGTTTGGGGGGGACTACTCTGAATGAAAAACTGTTTTTT.